These 12 T cell receptor beta chains came from one sample sequenced in a study of beta chain features in type 1 diabetes. Whole-study findings and limits: Across all four CD4+ subsets, people with type 1 diabetes showed modestly shorter TCRB CDR3s.

Antigens of these TCRs are unknown. Reverse transcribing all isolated RNA meant expressed TCRB transcripts were sequenced. Sequencing used immunoSEQ multiplex PCR; TCRdb keeps in-frame clones, though not all of them. The data contain 240,000 or so clones, about 14% of them singletons. Specimen: naive CD4+ T cells from blood. These receptors were collected from a man aged 25-45 years with type 1 diabetes.

The chain is built from TRBV18 and TRBJ1-1, with 7 bases fitting TRBD1. J lost 3 bases, V lost 6 bases, and 4 bases had no gene match. The germline gives CDR1 KGHSH, CDR2 LQKENI. The CDR3 is made up of 13 amino acids. CDR3 sequence: CASSNQGDTEAFF. The CDR3 DNA reads as TGTGCCAGCTCGAATCAGGGGGACACTGAAGCTTTCTTT.

The chain uses TRBV9 and TRBJ2-5; perhaps TRBD1 as D (5 bases). Per the germline V gene, CDR1 is SGDLS and CDR2 is YYNGEE. V gave up 0 bases and J gave up 5 bases, with 5 bases separating them. The CDR3 consists of 12 residues. The CDR3 loop is CASSVEGETQYF. Here the CDR3 DNA reads TGTGCCAGCAGCGTAGAGGGGGAGACCCAGTACTTC.

Only a few counts were recorded for this clone. The chain joins TRBV7-8 to TRBJ2-3; 7 bases match TRBD2. The CDR3 loop spans 15 amino acids. With V trimmed by 1 base and J by 9 bases, 10 bases remained unmatched. Germline values: CDR1 SGHVS, CDR2 FQNEAQ. The CDR3 coding sequence is TGTGCCAGCAGCTTAGAGGGAAGCCACGGGGGGACGCAGTATTTT. It codes for CASSLEGSHGGTQYF.

The V gene is TRBV7-9, the J gene TRBJ1-2; possible D gene TRBD1, 6 bases. V lost 4 bases to trimming and J lost 1 base, with 7 bases between them. The CDR3 runs to 13 residues. Germline-derived CDR1 and CDR2 are SEHNR and FQNEAQ (reference sequence). This CDR3 is CASSYRVNYGYTF. CDR3 DNA sequence: TGTGCCAGCAGCTACAGGGTTAACTATGGCTACACCTTC.

V is TRBV25-1 and J is TRBJ2-5; tentatively, D is TRBD1 (6 bases). Trimming took 6 bases from V and 0 from J, leaving 11 bases between them. This CDR3 comprises 14 residues. Looked up from germline, CDR1 is MGHDK and CDR2 is SYGVNS. CDR3 in DNA: TGTGCCAGCAGCCCGGGACACCACCAAGAGACCCAGTACTTC. It encodes CASSPGHHQETQYF.

This clone has just a few counts. The chain recombines TRBV5-6 with TRBJ1-5; D gene ambiguous. V lost 5 bases, J lost 0 bases, and 18 bases lay in between. Germline-derived CDR1 and CDR2 are SGHDT and YYEEEE. The CDR3 has 17 residues. The CDR3 nucleotides read TGTGCCAGCAGTTCCACCACGGGATGGTTTAGCAATCAGCCCCAGCATTTT. This encodes CASSSTTGWFSNQPQHF.

This clone turned up a few times. The chain links TRBV18 to TRBJ2-3; 10 bases line up with TRBD2. With 0 bases clipped from V and 6 bases from J, the junction kept 12 bases outside the gene matches. Germline V gene sequence: CDR1 KGHSH, CDR2 LQKENI. This CDR3 is built from 18 residues. Written as DNA, the CDR3 is TGTGCCAGCTCACCACCGGTAGCGGGAGGTCCCTTATCGGATACGCAGTATTTT. It translates to CASSPPVAGGPLSDTQYF.

This clone was counted a few times. Different DNA sequences within this sample yield the same CDR3. The chain links TRBV30 to TRBJ1-1; D possibly corresponds to TRBD1 (5 bases). Trimming removed 2 bases from V and 2 bases from J, with 9 bases in between. CDR3 size: 13 residues. Germline CDR1 GTSNPN, CDR2 SVGIG (reference sequence). This CDR3 is CAWSTGTNTEAFF. CDR3 nucleotide sequence: TGTGCCTGGAGTACAGGAACTAACACTGAAGCTTTCTTT.

The V call is TRBV5-1, the J call TRBJ1-1, with 7 bases matching TRBD1. The J segment lost 7 bases and the V segment lost 5 bases, leaving 8 bases of the junction unmatched. The CDR3 totals 13 residues. The germline CDR1 and CDR2 sequences are SGHRS and YFSETQ. In nucleotides, the CDR3 is TGCGCCAGCAGTCCGGACAGGTTGGGTGAAGCTTTCTTT. Translated: CASSPDRLGEAFF.

The CDR3 DNA is TGCGCCAGCAGCCTGCTGACTAGCGGGAGCCATGAGCAGTTCTTC. Its protein product is CASSLLTSGSHEQFF. V and J are TRBV5-1 and TRBJ2-1; 12 nucleotides agree with TRBD2. V was pared by 4 bases and J by 8 bases, with 7 bases of the junction left unmatched. This CDR3 contains 15 residues. Germline lookup yields CDR1 SGHRS and CDR2 YFSETQ. Looking up the rest from reference TRBV5-1 and TRBJ2-1 gives the full variable domain: KAGVTQTPRYLIKTRGQQVTLSCSPISGHRSVSWYQQTPGQGLQFLFEYFSETQRNKGNFPGRFSGRQFSNSRSEMNVSTLELGDSALYLCASSLLTSGSHEQFFGPGTRLTVL.

V and J are TRBV2 and TRBJ2-1, with a weak D call TRBD2 (5 bases). V was pared by 4 bases and J by 6 bases, with 13 bases between. The CDR3 totals 14 residues. CDR1 is SNHLY and CDR2 is FYNNEI in the germline V gene. CDR3 amino acids: CASSGSRRGNEQFF. CDR3 nucleotide sequence: TGTGCCAGCAGTGGTTCCCGACGGGGCAATGAGCAGTTCTTC. The full variable domain, with the rest looked up from reference TRBV2 and TRBJ2-1, is EPEVTQTPSHQVTQMGQEVILRCVPISNHLYFYWYRQILGQKVEFLVSFYNNEISEKSEIFDDQFSVERPDGSNFTLKIRSTKLEDSAMYFCASSGSRRGNEQFFGPGTRLTVL.

The chain is built from TRBV25-1 and TRBJ1-3; 7 nucleotides agree with TRBD1. Germline V gene lookup returns CDR1 MGHDK and CDR2 SYGVNS. J lost 0 bases, V lost 4 bases, and 3 bases had no gene match. This CDR3 spans 15 amino acids. This CDR3 reads CASSGQGFSGNTIYF. The CDR3 bases are TGTGCCAGCAGTGGACAGGGATTCTCTGGAAACACCATATATTTT.